The 8 T cell receptor beta chains in this list originate from one sample, sequenced in a study of lymphopenia after photon versus proton radiotherapy. The repertoire was sequenced with immunoSEQ multiplex PCR; TCRdb's copy has only in-frame clones and lacks some. Of 7,100 or so clones listed, roughly nine tenths are singletons. The sequencing here drew on peripheral blood, taken from a patient treated with photon-based radiotherapy. The receptors stem from a woman between 70 and 85 years old with pancreatic cancer.

The chain combines TRBV15 with TRBJ2-4; tentatively, D is TRBD1 (6 bases). The germline CDR1 and CDR2 sequences are LNHNV and YYDKDF (reference sequence). V lost 1 base and J 4 bases, leaving 8 bases between the germline ends. The CDR3 totals 14 residues. The DNA for the CDR3 is TGTGCCACCAGCAGAGCGGGACAAAAAAACATTCAGTACTTC. It specifies CATSRAGQKNIQYF.

This clone was observed once. The V and J genes are TRBV6-1 and TRBJ1-1, with D possibly TRBD1 on 5 matching bases. This CDR3 has 14 amino acids. Trimming took off 2 bases at V and 4 bases at J, with 11 bases between the two ends. The germline gives CDR1 MNHNS, CDR2 SASEGT. CDR3 DNA sequence: TGTGCCAGCAGTGAACTCGCGGGGGTCACTGAAGCTTTCTTT. As protein: CASSELAGVTEAFF.

The J gene is TRBJ2-7, the V gene TRBV7-2; 8 nucleotides match TRBD1. The CDR3 length is 14 residues. The J segment lost 3 bases and the V segment lost 6 bases, leaving 7 bases of the junction unmatched. CDR1 is SGHTA and CDR2 is FQGNSA in the germline V gene. CDR3 sequence: CASRRTDRGYEQYF. CDR3 sequence (DNA): TGTGCCAGCAGACGAACCGACAGGGGCTACGAGCAGTACTTC.

The chain has TRBV18 and TRBJ2-1, with 12 positions matching TRBD2. The CDR3 sequence is 15 residues long. Germline-derived CDR1 and CDR2 are KGHSH and LQKENI. The junction had 2 bases not matched to a gene; V was cut back by 1 base and J by 7 bases. The CDR3 bases are TGTGCCAGCTCACCACGGACTAGCGGGAATAATGAGCAGTTCTTC. It codes for CASSPRTSGNNEQFF. Supplemented by reference TRBV18 and TRBJ2-1, the full variable domain reads NAGVMQNPRHLVRRRGQEARLRCSPMKGHSHVYWYRQLPEEGLKFMVYLQKENIIDESGMPKERFSAEFPKEGPSILRIQQVVRGDSAAYFCASSPRTSGNNEQFFGPGTRLTVL.

The V and J genes are TRBV9 and TRBJ2-1; perhaps TRBD1 as D (6 bases). Germline CDR1 SGDLS, CDR2 YYNGEE. This CDR3 spans 12 amino acids. V was shortened by 7 bases and J by 9 bases, with 14 bases between the two germline ends. DNA of the CDR3: TGTGCCAGCGGCCAGGGGTTGGCTGAGCAGTTCTTC. This translates into CASGQGLAEQFF.

The V and J genes are TRBV7-2 and TRBJ1-2; 9 nucleotides line up with TRBD1. The CDR3 totals 14 residues. CDR1 is SGHTA, CDR2 FQGNSA, per germline. The V gene end was trimmed by 1 base and the J gene end by 4 bases; junction bases not matched to a gene: 1. The DNA of the CDR3 is TGTGCCAGCAGCTTAGACAGGGGGCCCTATGGCTACACCTTC. Translating it yields CASSLDRGPYGYTF. Together with reference TRBV7-2 and TRBJ1-2, the CDR3 gives the full variable domain: GAGVSQSPSNKVTEKGKDVELRCDPISGHTALYWYRQSLGQGLEFLIYFQGNSAPDKSGLPSDRFSAERTGGSVSTLTIQRTQQEDSAVYLCASSLDRGPYGYTFGSGTRLTVV.

V is TRBV11-2 and J is TRBJ2-1; D remains ambiguous. CDR1 SGHAT and CDR2 FQNNGV come from the germline V gene. The CDR3 is 15 residues long. The ends were cut back, 4 bases at V and 3 bases at J, with 13 bases in the middle. The DNA of the CDR3 is TGTGCCAGCAGCTGGATCTTGAGTGGCTACAATGAGCAGTTCTTC. This encodes CASSWILSGYNEQFF.

The chain couples TRBV4-3 to TRBJ2-1; 13 nucleotides align to TRBD2. Germline assignment: CDR1 LGHNA and CDR2 YSLEER. V lost 5 bases, J lost 4 bases, and 8 bases stayed unmatched. The CDR3 runs to 17 residues. Here the CDR3 DNA reads TGCGCCAGCAGCAGTTGGACTAGCGGGAGCGTTTACAATGAGCAGTTCTTC. Translating it yields CASSSWTSGSVYNEQFF.